These 10 T cell receptor beta chains were all obtained from the same sample, sequenced in a study of cytomegalovirus exposure and HLA in healthy donors. Use of 60 Vbeta and 13 Jbeta primers characterized the PCR. Profiling relied on immunoSEQ multiplex PCR, and the TCRdb table lists in-frame clones only, not all of them. The sample has some 130,000 clones. The sequenced sample consisted of PBMCs. The receptors originated from a man between 18 and 29 years old in good health and CMV-seronegative.

The rearrangement uses TRBV7-2 and TRBJ1-2; D unresolved. From germline, CDR1 is SGHTA and CDR2 FQGNSA. With 4 bases removed from V and 8 bases from J, the gap between germline ends came to 14 bases. The CDR3 extends over 13 amino acids. CDR3 DNA sequence: TGTGCCAGCAGCTCTGCAGGTTCTCAAGGCTACACCTTC. Amino acids: CASSSAGSQGYTF.

The chain joins TRBV7-3 to TRBJ2-5; TRBD2 matches 10 bases. Germline V gives CDR1 SGHTA, CDR2 FQGTGA. The CDR3 length is 15 residues. Trimming at V came to 5 bases and at J to 4 bases, leaving 7 bases not matched to a gene. The chain's CDR3 is CASSPSGGAAETQYF. Here the CDR3 DNA reads TGTGCCAGCAGCCCCAGCGGGGGGGCTGCAGAGACCCAGTACTTC. Full variable domain (rest looked up from reference TRBV7-3 and TRBJ2-5): GAGVSQTPSNKVTEKGKYVELRCDPISGHTALYWYRQSLGQGPEFLIYFQGTGAADDSGLPNDRFFAVRPEGSVSTLKIQRTERGDSAVYLCASSPSGGAAETQYFGPGTRLLVL.

This chain connects TRBV10-3 to TRBJ1-6, with 9 bases that match TRBD1. The germline V gene has CDR1 ENHRY and CDR2 SYGVKD. The CDR3 runs 17 residues. Trimming removed 6 bases from V and 3 bases from J; junction bases left unmatched: 9. The CDR3 loop is CAIRETMTGGYNSPLHF. CDR3 nucleotide sequence: TGTGCCATCAGAGAGACCATGACAGGGGGCTATAATTCACCCCTCCACTTT.

The V and J genes are TRBV7-3 and TRBJ1-1; D possibly corresponds to TRBD1 (6 bases). The germline V and J ends were trimmed by 3 bases and 4 bases, with 9 bases remaining between them. CDR3 length: 13 residues. Looked up from germline, CDR1 is SGHTA and CDR2 is FQGTGA. CDR3 loop: CASSFQGLTEAFF. CDR3 bases: TGTGCCAGCAGCTTTCAGGGGCTCACTGAAGCTTTCTTT.

The chain joins TRBV5-4 to TRBJ2-7; D is perhaps TRBD2 (6 bases). The CDR3 is made up of 12 amino acids. Trimming pared 9 bases from V and 3 bases from J, leaving 13 bases between. CDR1 and CDR2 from the germline V gene are SGHNT and YYREEE (reference sequence). CDR3 loop: CATSLGGYEQYF. CDR3 in DNA: TGTGCCACCTCCCTGGGGGGCTACGAGCAGTACTTC.

V and J are TRBV7-3 and TRBJ1-2, with 7 bases matching TRBD1. Germline values: CDR1 SGHTA, CDR2 FQGTGA. The length of the CDR3 is 14 residues. With V trimmed by 4 bases and J by 3 bases, 5 bases remained unmatched. The CDR3 spells CASSSGQLDYGYTF. CDR3 DNA sequence: TGTGCCAGCAGCTCGGGACAGCTGGACTATGGCTACACCTTC.

The chain is built from TRBV2 and TRBJ2-4; 7 bases map to TRBD1. The CDR3 spans 14 residues. The J segment lost 7 bases and the V segment lost 7 bases, leaving 10 bases of the junction unmatched. Germline assignment: CDR1 SNHLY and CDR2 FYNNEI. In DNA, the CDR3 is TGTGCCAGCATGAGGAGACAGGGCGTGAACATTCAGTACTTC. It is translated as CASMRRQGVNIQYF.

J is TRBJ2-1 and V is TRBV5-4; D not resolved. Trimming pared 3 bases from V and 2 bases from J, leaving 3 bases between. This CDR3 is built from 12 residues. Germline V lookup: CDR1 SGHNT, CDR2 YYREEE (reference sequence). The CDR3 region is CASSSPYNEQFF. CDR3 nucleotides: TGTGCCAGCAGCTCTCCCTACAATGAGCAGTTCTTC.

CDR3 DNA: TGTGCCAGCAGCGTACGGGTCACGAACACCGGGGAGCTGTTTTTT. Translated: CASSVRVTNTGELFF. This chain connects TRBV9 to TRBJ2-2, with D unclear. Germline V gene data show CDR1 as SGDLS and CDR2 as YYNGEE. The V end was cut by 1 base, the J end by 0 bases, with 7 bases between. The CDR3 runs 15 residues.

The chain couples TRBV7-3 to TRBJ2-3; possible D gene TRBD2, 5 bases. Germline values: CDR1 SGHTA, CDR2 FQGTGA. This CDR3 has 14 amino acids. The V end was cut by 5 bases, the J end by 5 bases, with 14 bases between. The DNA for the CDR3 is TGTGCCAGCAGCGCCGGACTCCGGCAAGATACGCAGTATTTT. It is translated as CASSAGLRQDTQYF.